Presented here are 2 T cell receptor beta chains from one specimen sequenced in a study of long-term antiretroviral therapy in people with HIV. This was the immunoSEQ v3.0 assay at survey level. TCRdb's table, derived via immunoSEQ multiplex PCR, lists solely in-frame clones and lacks some. The sample includes fewer than 20,000 clones, 60% to 85% seen only once; the top ten take roughly 8%. The material was unsorted PBMCs, obtained at the start of antiretroviral therapy. These receptors were collected from a man in his thirties or forties with HIV.

The chain recombines TRBV28 with TRBJ1-1; D is ambiguous. The CDR3 is 12 residues long. Per germline, CDR1 MDHEN and CDR2 SYDVKM. Deletions cut 3 bases from V and 5 bases from J, with 7 bases between. The CDR3 is CASSFEGTEAFF. CDR3 bases: TGTGCCAGCAGTTTCGAAGGTACTGAAGCTTTCTTT.

The V and J genes are TRBV5-6 and TRBJ1-2; D is perhaps TRBD1 (5 bases). Germline loops: CDR1 SGHDT, CDR2 YYEEEE. V lost 0 bases, J lost 4 bases, and 16 bases lay in between. The CDR3 consists of 16 residues. The CDR3: CASSLEPGPTLYGYTF. For the CDR3, the DNA is TGTGCCAGCAGCTTGGAACCAGGGCCTACACTCTATGGCTACACCTTC.